The 9 T cell receptor beta chains in this list originate from one sample, sequenced in a study of blood T cell repertoires in COVID-19. The repertoire was sequenced with immunoSEQ multiplex PCR; TCRdb's copy has only in-frame clones and lacks some. The data contain 110,000 or so clones, 81% of them singletons. The sequencing sample was made of peripheral blood. The receptors originated from a man at least 80 years old with acute or convalescent COVID-19.

The chain joins TRBV7-2 to TRBJ1-1; D is perhaps TRBD1 (5 bases). V was cut by 1 base and J by 0 bases, with 12 bases left in between. CDR3 length: 16 residues. In germline, CDR1 is SGHTA, CDR2 FQGNSA. The CDR3 bases are TGTGCCAGCAGCTTAGTCGGGGGTCAGATGAACACTGAAGCTTTCTTT. Residues: CASSLVGGQMNTEAFF.

This clone was picked up one time. The chain couples TRBV7-8 to TRBJ2-2; 9 bases agree with TRBD2. V lost 6 bases, J lost 6 bases, and 14 bases stayed unmatched. Germline loops: CDR1 SGHVS, CDR2 FQNEAQ. This CDR3 has 17 amino acids. In DNA, the CDR3 is TGTGCCAGCAGTAAACATAGCGGGAGAATGCCATCCGGGGAGCTGTTTTTT. It encodes CASSKHSGRMPSGELFF.

This clone was found a few times. The chain is built from TRBV6-5 and TRBJ1-5, with D perhaps matching TRBD1 (5 bases). The V end lost 4 bases, the J end lost 2 bases, and 15 bases lay between the germline ends. The CDR3 has 16 residues. Germline-derived CDR1 and CDR2 are MNHEY and SVGAGI. DNA for the CDR3: TGTGCCAGCAGTTCCGGCGGAGCGGGGGGCAATCAGCCCCAGCATTTT. Its translation is CASSSGGAGGNQPQHF.

The V gene is TRBV6-5, the J gene TRBJ2-5; D gene ambiguous. The CDR3 is 14 amino acids. Trimming took off 5 bases at V and 5 bases at J, with 15 bases between the two ends. From germline, CDR1 is MNHEY and CDR2 SVGAGI. The CDR3 region is CASSRDILGETQYF. DNA of the CDR3: TGTGCCAGCAGTCGCGACATTCTTGGGGAGACCCAGTACTTC.

The V and J genes are TRBV5-1 and TRBJ2-5; 13 bases align to TRBD2. Trimming at V came to 7 bases and at J to 7 bases, leaving 10 bases not matched to a gene. The CDR3 contains 15 residues. In germline, CDR1 is SGHRS, CDR2 YFSETQ. The CDR3 loop is CASGGTSGIRGTQYF. The CDR3, as DNA: TGCGCCAGCGGAGGGACTAGCGGGATTCGAGGGACCCAGTACTTC.

The chain joins TRBV27 to TRBJ2-1; 9 bases line up with TRBD2. The CDR3 spans 12 residues. Trimming at V came to 5 bases and at J to 12 bases, leaving 5 bases not matched to a gene. Germline V gives CDR1 MNHEY, CDR2 SMNVEV (reference sequence). CDR3 loop: CASSPLAGPQFF. The CDR3 DNA is TGTGCCAGCAGTCCGCTAGCGGGACCGCAGTTCTTC.

This chain joins TRBV5-1 and TRBJ2-2; possible D gene TRBD2, 6 bases. V gave up 6 bases and J gave up 5 bases, with 23 bases separating them. Germline V gives CDR1 SGHRS, CDR2 YFSETQ. The CDR3 contains 17 residues. The CDR3 is CASKLGGGAGGTGELFF. CDR3 nucleotide sequence: TGCGCCAGCAAACTAGGAGGAGGCGCCGGAGGGACCGGGGAGCTGTTTTTT. The whole variable domain, filled in from reference TRBV5-1 and TRBJ2-2, reads KAGVTQTPRYLIKTRGQQVTLSCSPISGHRSVSWYQQTPGQGLQFLFEYFSETQRNKGNFPGRFSGRQFSNSRSEMNVSTLELGDSALYLCASKLGGGAGGTGELFFGEGSRLTVL.

The rearrangement uses TRBV30 and TRBJ2-2; no clear D gene. This CDR3 is built from 11 residues. V dropped 1 base and J dropped 8 bases, with 5 bases sitting between them. The germline V gene encodes CDR1 GTSNPN and CDR2 SVGIG (reference sequence). The chain's CDR3 is CAWSAPGELFF. Here the CDR3 DNA reads TGTGCCTGGAGTGCCCCTGGGGAGCTGTTTTTT.

The rearrangement joins TRBV7-2 to TRBJ1-1; D uncertain. Between the trimmed V and J ends, which lost 6 bases and 7 bases, there was a span of 9 bases. The CDR3 totals 11 residues. The germline gives CDR1 SGHTA, CDR2 FQGNSA. The CDR3 DNA is TGTGCCAGCAGATGGGGAGTTGAAGCTTTCTTT. It translates to CASRWGVEAFF.